These 27 T cell receptor beta chains were sequenced from one sample in a study of cytomegalovirus exposure and HLA in healthy donors. In the PCR, 60 Vbeta and 13 Jbeta primers were used. Some clones are missing from TCRdb's copy, which holds only in-frame ones; the method was immunoSEQ multiplex PCR. Found here are 90,000 to 120,000 clones, roughly four fifths of them singletons; the top ten hold approximately 2.2%. The specimen sequenced was PBMCs. Receptor source: a man between 18 and 35 years old in good health and CMV-seronegative.

This rearrangement joins TRBV11-2 to TRBJ2-5; 9 positions agree with TRBD1. Trimming cost V 3 bases and J 4 bases; bases outside gene matches: 6. Germline lookup yields CDR1 SGHAT and CDR2 FQNNGV. The CDR3 spans 15 residues. CDR3 protein: CASSLVGTGIETQYF. CDR3 DNA sequence: TGTGCCAGCAGCTTGGTCGGGACAGGGATAGAGACCCAGTACTTC.

In this sample, this clone turned up a few times. This chain links TRBV19 with TRBJ2-2; TRBD1 matches 9 bases. Germline values: CDR1 LNHDA, CDR2 SQIVND (reference sequence). The CDR3 is 16 amino acids. V was pared by 4 bases and J by 3 bases, with 6 bases of the junction left unmatched. The CDR3 sequence is CASSTGTGRDTGELFF. The CDR3 nucleotides are TGTGCCAGTAGTACCGGGACAGGGCGGGACACCGGGGAGCTGTTTTTT. The complete variable domain, with remaining parts taken from reference TRBV19 and TRBJ2-2, reads DGGITQSPKYLFRKEGQNVTLSCEQNLNHDAMYWYRQDPGQGLRLIYYSQIVNDFQKGDIAEGYSVSREKKESFPLTVTSAQKNPTAFYLCASSTGTGRDTGELFFGEGSRLTVL.

The chain uses TRBV6-1 and TRBJ1-2; TRBD1 matches at 7 bases. This CDR3 contains 15 residues. The germline CDR1 and CDR2 sequences are MNHNS and SASEGT. The V gene end was trimmed by 2 bases and the J gene end by 5 bases; junction bases not matched to a gene: 8. The CDR3 here is CASSELIGRGYGYTF. CDR3 bases: TGTGCCAGCAGTGAACTAATTGGCAGGGGGTATGGCTACACCTTC.

The V gene is TRBV9, the J gene TRBJ1-3, with 7 bases identical to TRBD1. Germline V lookup: CDR1 SGDLS, CDR2 YYNGEE. The CDR3 runs 16 residues. V was pared by 2 bases and J by 0 bases, with 5 bases of the junction left unmatched. Here the CDR3 DNA reads TGTGCCAGCAGCGTCTCGGGACAGCGCTCTGGAAACACCATATATTTT. Residues: CASSVSGQRSGNTIYF.

The chain recombines TRBV4-2 with TRBJ2-7, with D hard to call. Germline V CDR1 and CDR2: LGHNA, YNFKEQ. Trimming took 1 base from V and 5 from J, leaving 12 bases between them. This CDR3 has 14 residues. In nucleotides, the CDR3 is TGTGCCAGCAGCCAAGCCGCGTCCCTGGACGAGCAGTACTTC. It specifies CASSQAASLDEQYF.

The rearrangement uses TRBV5-8 and TRBJ1-5; 8 nucleotides align to TRBD1. The CDR3 sequence is 14 residues long. CDR1 is SGHTS and CDR2 is YDEGEE in the germline V gene. The junction had 8 bases not matched to a gene; V was cut back by 2 bases and J by 10 bases. DNA of the CDR3: TGTGCCAGCAGCTTTCGGCAGGGGGCCAATCCCCAGCATTTT. Encoded protein: CASSFRQGANPQHF.

The CDR3 region is CASSQKPADRAKRGYGYTF. CDR3 nucleotide sequence: TGCGCCAGCAGCCAGAAACCCGCGGACAGAGCGAAAAGGGGCTATGGCTACACCTTC. The chain combines TRBV5-1 with TRBJ1-2; D perhaps matches TRBD1 (6 bases). CDR1 and CDR2 from the germline V gene are SGHRS and YFSETQ. The CDR3 sequence is 19 residues long. V lost 4 bases and J 4 bases, leaving 29 bases between the germline ends.

This clone was seen only a few times. Other nucleotide sequences in the sample specify the same CDR3. The chain links TRBV9 to TRBJ2-3, with 11 bases identical to TRBD2. The J segment lost 0 bases and the V segment lost 0 bases, leaving 3 bases of the junction unmatched. There are 17 residues in the CDR3. Looked up from germline, CDR1 is SGDLS and CDR2 is YYNGEE. The CDR3, as DNA: TGTGCCAGCAGCGTAGGTCCTAGCGGGGGGAGCACAGATACGCAGTATTTT. Encoded protein: CASSVGPSGGSTDTQYF.

The genes are TRBV6-1 and TRBJ1-6, with a possible D match to TRBD1 (6 bases). Trimming took off 6 bases at V and 10 bases at J, with 19 bases between the two ends. Germline V lookup: CDR1 MNHNS, CDR2 SASEGT. The CDR3 totals 15 residues. CDR3 sequence (DNA): TGTGCCAGCAGAGTAGGTTCTTCCCAGGGGTCACCCCTCCACTTT. Translating it yields CASRVGSSQGSPLHF.

This sequence joins TRBV13 and TRBJ2-1, with 10 bases matching TRBD2. The CDR3 contains 17 residues. The germline V gene encodes CDR1 PRHDT and CDR2 FYEKMQ (reference sequence). Germline trimming cut 0 bases from V and 6 bases from J; bases unmatched to any gene: 8. In DNA, the CDR3 is TGTGCCAGCAGCTTAGGACCCAGCGGGGGGGCCGGCAATGAGCAGTTCTTC. Its protein is CASSLGPSGGAGNEQFF.

V gene TRBV6-4 combines with J gene TRBJ2-5; no definite D call. The CDR3 is 16 amino acids. V was pared by 7 bases and J by 0 bases, with 18 bases between. Germline CDR1 MRHNA, CDR2 SNTAGT. CDR3 region: CASTPERIAYQETQYF. In DNA, the CDR3 is TGTGCCAGCACCCCGGAGCGTATCGCCTACCAAGAGACCCAGTACTTC.

The chain has TRBV25-1 and TRBJ2-4; 7 nucleotides align to TRBD1. Trimming at V came to 8 bases and at J to 4 bases, leaving 5 bases not matched to a gene. Per the germline V gene, CDR1 is MGHDK and CDR2 is SYGVNS. CDR3 size: 13 residues. CDR3 bases: TGTGCCAGCCAGGGACAGATGAAAAACATTCAGTACTTC. Translated: CASQGQMKNIQYF.

V usage is TRBV4-2 and J usage is TRBJ1-6; D not resolved. This CDR3 has 16 residues. V lost 0 bases to trimming and J lost 9 bases, with 15 bases between them. Germline V lookup: CDR1 LGHNA, CDR2 YNFKEQ. The CDR3 region is CASSQDPGMGFSPLHF. In DNA, the CDR3 is TGTGCCAGCAGCCAAGATCCGGGAATGGGGTTTTCACCCCTCCACTTT.

The genes are TRBV5-1 and TRBJ2-1, with a possible D match to TRBD1 (5 bases). CDR1 is SGHRS, CDR2 YFSETQ, per germline. Trimming took off 0 bases at V and 6 bases at J, with 19 bases between the two ends. The CDR3 runs 17 residues. CDR3 sequence: CASSLDHPQGLANEQFF. The CDR3 DNA follows: TGCGCCAGCAGCTTGGACCACCCCCAGGGATTGGCCAATGAGCAGTTCTTC. Variable domain in full (rest from reference TRBV5-1 and TRBJ2-1): KAGVTQTPRYLIKTRGQQVTLSCSPISGHRSVSWYQQTPGQGLQFLFEYFSETQRNKGNFPGRFSGRQFSNSRSEMNVSTLELGDSALYLCASSLDHPQGLANEQFFGPGTRLTVL.

The V gene is TRBV19, the J gene TRBJ1-2, with 7 bases matching TRBD1. CDR1 is LNHDA, CDR2 SQIVND, per germline (reference sequence). The CDR3 length is 13 residues. With V trimmed by 10 bases and J by 2 bases, 7 bases remained unmatched. The CDR3 here is CATRTGLNYGYTF. The CDR3 nucleotides read TGTGCCACCCGGACAGGACTGAACTATGGCTACACCTTC.

This chain joins TRBV29-1 and TRBJ2-3; D perhaps matches TRBD2 (6 bases). Germline CDR1 reads SQVTM; CDR2 reads ANQGSEA. There are 14 residues in the CDR3. Trimming shortened V by 5 bases and J by 0 bases, and 12 bases separated the two germline ends. This chain's CDR3 is CSVPTAGSTDTQYF. The CDR3 DNA reads as TGCAGCGTTCCCACGGCGGGGAGCACAGATACGCAGTATTTT.

The chain uses TRBV6-5 and TRBJ1-4; TRBD1 matches at 9 bases. Germline V gene data show CDR1 as MNHEY and CDR2 as SVGAGI. V lost 5 bases and J lost 15; bases outside the gene matches: 7. CDR3 length: 12 amino acids. The CDR3 nucleotides are TGTGCCAGCAGTCGGGACAGGGAGAGATTGTTTTTT. Translating gives CASSRDRERLFF.

CDR3 sequence reads: CASSQRTNTWSRPADTQYF. CDR3 nucleotide sequence: TGTGCCAGCAGCCAAAGGACTAACACGTGGAGCCGCCCGGCAGATACGCAGTATTTT. V and J are TRBV7-2 and TRBJ2-3; tentatively, D is TRBD2 (6 bases). CDR3 length: 19 residues. V gave up 5 bases and J gave up 4 bases, with 28 bases separating them. The germline gives CDR1 SGHTA, CDR2 FQGNSA.

This chain links TRBV15 with TRBJ2-5; 8 nucleotides align to TRBD1. The junction had 12 bases not matched to a gene; V was cut back by 5 bases and J by 4 bases. CDR1 LNHNV and CDR2 YYDKDF come from the germline V gene (reference sequence). This CDR3 has 16 amino acids. CDR3 bases: TGTGCCACCAGCTCGCGGTCAGGGGGCCCCACAGAGACCCAGTACTTC. Amino acid sequence: CATSSRSGGPTETQYF.

This chain connects TRBV19 to TRBJ1-1; D uncertain. Trimming removed 10 bases at V and 3 bases at J, with 15 bases between. The CDR3 runs to 13 residues. The germline V gene encodes CDR1 LNHDA and CDR2 SQIVND (reference sequence). CDR3 nucleotide sequence: TGTGCCACCACCCTCGAGGGTTACACTGAAGCTTTCTTT. It is translated as CATTLEGYTEAFF.

Points on this clone: Other DNA sequences in the same sample also yield this CDR3. The chain uses TRBV25-1 and TRBJ2-5, with 10 bases that match TRBD2. The CDR3 extends over 16 amino acids. V was pared by 6 bases and J by 5 bases, with 12 bases of the junction left unmatched. From germline, CDR1 is MGHDK and CDR2 SYGVNS. CDR3 bases: TGTGCCAGCAGCCTGATAGCGGGGGGCCGCCGCGAGACCCAGTACTTC. It codes for CASSLIAGGRRETQYF.

The genes are TRBV6-1 and TRBJ1-3; D is perhaps TRBD1 (5 bases). CDR3 size: 15 residues. Germline lookup yields CDR1 MNHNS and CDR2 SASEGT. Trimming removed 2 bases at V and 0 bases at J, with 8 bases between. CDR3 in DNA: TGTGCCAGCAGTGAACAGGGCCTCTCTGGAAACACCATATATTTT. Translated: CASSEQGLSGNTIYF.

The chain carries TRBV13 and TRBJ2-7, with D perhaps TRBD2 (5 bases). The germline CDR1 and CDR2 sequences are PRHDT and FYEKMQ (reference sequence). V gave up 4 bases and J gave up 4 bases, with 14 bases separating them. The CDR3 extends over 14 amino acids. DNA of the CDR3: TGTGCCAGCAGCTACGGGGATTTTTTATACGAGCAGTACTTC. Its protein is CASSYGDFLYEQYF.

The V gene is TRBV29-1, the J gene TRBJ1-1; TRBD1 matches 9 bases. Germline assignment: CDR1 SQVTM and CDR2 ANQGSEA. The CDR3 has 14 amino acids. V shed 5 bases, J shed 1 base, and the junction held 5 bases outside the gene matches. The CDR3 spells CSVPKQGANTEAFF. The CDR3 nucleotides are TGCAGCGTTCCAAAACAGGGGGCGAACACTGAAGCTTTCTTT.

The rearrangement joins TRBV29-1 to TRBJ1-1; D unclear. The V and J ends lost 4 bases and 1 base respectively, with 13 bases between them. This CDR3 spans 14 amino acids. Per the germline V gene, CDR1 is SQVTM and CDR2 is ANQGSEA. CDR3 DNA sequence: TGCAGCGTTGGATCTTTAATCGGGAACACTGAAGCTTTCTTT. This sequence encodes CSVGSLIGNTEAFF.

Concerning this clone itself: The junction departs from the called germline gene at one end, perhaps through a read error. The chain recombines TRBV7-9 with TRBJ2-7; D is possibly TRBD1 (5 bases). This CDR3 is built from 12 residues. From germline, CDR1 is SEHNR and CDR2 FQNEAQ (reference sequence). CDR3 bases: TGTTCCAGCACCTTTGACAGCTACGAGCAGTACTTC. Amino acids: CSSTFDSYEQYF.

CDR3 loop: CASTPTANTGELFF. The CDR3 nucleotides are TGTGCCAGCACCCCGACAGCGAACACCGGGGAGCTGTTTTTT. The genes are TRBV2 and TRBJ2-2; possible D gene TRBD1, 5 bases. This CDR3 contains 14 residues. V gave up 7 bases and J gave up 0 bases, with 9 bases separating them. Germline CDR1 SNHLY, CDR2 FYNNEI.